This TCR beta chain comes out of a study of early T cells in non-severe SARS-CoV-2 infection. Turning to the study itself: The sequenced material was bulk RNA from unsorted whole blood, and its chains were unpaired.

The CDR3 extends over 15 amino acids. Germline trimming cut 5 bases from V and 2 bases from J; bases unmatched to any gene: 3. In this sample, this clonotype turned up a few times. TCRdb independently ran MiXCR on the 5' RACE reads; one entry per CDR3 protein. In the table there are roughly 69,000 distinct CDR3 sequences, approximately 11% of which are singletons. V and J are TRBV12-3 or TRBV12-4 and TRBJ2-6; 7 nucleotides align to TRBD1. The clonotype was recovered from an adult who was a healthcare worker with PCR-confirmed SARS-CoV-2 infection or an uninfected control (not recorded which). The source was whole blood, collected at baseline. CDR3 sequence reads: CASSPGTAGANVLTF. Here the CDR3 DNA reads TGTGCCAGCAGTCCCGGGACAGCTGGGGCCAACGTCCTGACTTTC.